A single sample gave rise to the 18 T cell receptor beta chains below, sequenced in a study of long-term antiretroviral therapy in people with HIV (dated by TCRdb to about 2022). The immunoSEQ hsTCRB v3.0 assay was used at survey level resolution to sequence the TRB variable region. Drawn from immuneACCESS, this table holds only the in-frame rearrangements with V and J called that TCRdb kept. Clones are partly lost; checked studies trace under half to an unresolved V gene and leave the rest unexplained. This sample holds tens of thousands of clones; roughly 80% were observed only once. The ten largest make up roughly 13% of the sample. Sequenced material: unsorted PBMCs, taken 0.3 years after starting antiretroviral therapy. The receptors derive from a man aged 18-30 years with HIV.

V gene TRBV5-4 combines with J gene TRBJ2-3, with D tentatively TRBD2 (6 bases). V was pared by 3 bases and J by 7 bases, with 15 bases between. The V gene's germline CDR1 is SGHNT and CDR2 YYREEE (reference sequence). The CDR3 covers 14 residues. Here the CDR3 DNA reads TGTGCCAGCAGCTCGCGGGACCCAGGATATACGCAGTATTTT. Translated, it gives CASSSRDPGYTQYF.

In nucleotides, the CDR3 is TGTGCCAGCAGCTTAGGGGACAGGGGCTACAATGAGCAGTTCTTC. Amino acids: CASSLGDRGYNEQFF. V gene TRBV11-3 combines with J gene TRBJ2-1, with 10 bases identical to TRBD1. This CDR3 is 15 amino acids long. V shed 1 base, J shed 3 bases, and the junction held 0 bases outside the gene matches. Germline V gene sequence: CDR1 SGHNT, CDR2 YENEEA.

The chain recombines TRBV28 with TRBJ1-5; no clear D. The CDR3 runs to 14 residues. Germline values: CDR1 MDHEN, CDR2 SYDVKM. V was clipped by 6 bases and J by 0 bases, with 9 bases between them. CDR3 residues: CASSQPSSNQPQHF. The CDR3 bases are TGTGCCAGCAGCCAGCCGAGTAGCAATCAGCCCCAGCATTTT.

The chain uses TRBV7-9 and TRBJ2-1, with a tentative D call TRBD1 (5 bases). V lost 6 bases, J lost 1 base, and 16 bases lay in between. The germline V gene has CDR1 SEHNR and CDR2 FQNEAQ (reference sequence). The CDR3 is 16 amino acids. The CDR3 loop reads CASRSPRGPSYNEQFF. CDR3 nucleotides: TGTGCCAGCAGATCCCCTAGGGGCCCTTCCTACAATGAGCAGTTCTTC.

This chain uses TRBV11-3 with TRBJ2-7; the D gene is possibly TRBD2 (5 bases). Deletions cut 6 bases from V and 3 bases from J, with 15 bases between. The germline CDR1 and CDR2 sequences are SGHNT and YENEEA. CDR3 length: 14 residues. The CDR3 DNA reads TGTGCCAGCAGTCTACCAGCTAGCAACTACGAGCAGTACTTC. It codes for CASSLPASNYEQYF.

This chain links TRBV4-3 with TRBJ2-7; D is unclear. Germline loops: CDR1 LGHNA, CDR2 YSLEER. Trimming pared 1 base from V and 7 bases from J, leaving 14 bases between. This CDR3 region has 14 residues. The CDR3 loop reads CASSQAEGIGEQYF. DNA of the CDR3: TGCGCCAGCAGCCAAGCGGAAGGTATAGGGGAGCAGTACTTC.

The gene calls are TRBV30 and TRBJ2-7; no definite D call. CDR3 size: 13 residues. The V gene's germline CDR1 is GTSNPN and CDR2 SVGIG (reference sequence). V lost 4 bases, J lost 0 bases, and 10 bases lay in between. The CDR3 DNA reads as TGTGCCTGGAATCAGGTTATCTCCTACGAGCAGTACTTC. It encodes CAWNQVISYEQYF.

The chain links TRBV4-2 to TRBJ2-2; D could derive from TRBD1 or TRBD2 (5 bases each). The length of the CDR3 is 16 residues. V lost 0 bases and J 7 bases, leaving 15 bases between the germline ends. Per germline, CDR1 LGHNA and CDR2 YNFKEQ. The CDR3 region is CASSQDTIGTVGELFF. In DNA, the CDR3 is TGTGCCAGCAGCCAAGATACTATAGGGACGGTCGGGGAGCTGTTTTTT.

V and J are TRBV7-9 and TRBJ1-4; maybe TRBD1 (6 bases). The germline V gene has CDR1 SEHNR and CDR2 FQNEAQ (reference sequence). The CDR3 covers 15 residues. The germline V and J ends were trimmed by 5 bases and 8 bases, with 18 bases remaining between them. CDR3 coding DNA: TGTGCCAGCAGCAGGATGACAGGTGGGGACGAAAAACTGTTTTTT. Translated, it gives CASSRMTGGDEKLFF.

The chain uses TRBV4-2 and TRBJ1-4; D unresolved. From germline, CDR1 is LGHNA and CDR2 YNFKEQ. The CDR3 totals 14 residues. Trimming removed 11 bases from V and 1 base from J, with 14 bases in between. CDR3 region: CAVRGIGTNEKLFF. In nucleotides, the CDR3 is TGTGCCGTACGGGGAATCGGAACTAATGAAAAACTGTTTTTT.

This clone came up a few times. The rearrangement uses TRBV15 and TRBJ2-7; 10 nucleotides align to TRBD1. This CDR3 has 14 amino acids. V dropped 7 bases and J dropped 2; count of bases not matched to a gene: 5. The V gene's germline CDR1 is LNHNV and CDR2 YYDKDF (reference sequence). The CDR3: CATTRDRGPYEQYF. The CDR3 nucleotides are TGTGCCACCACCCGGGACAGGGGTCCCTACGAGCAGTACTTC.

The rearrangement uses TRBV6-1 and TRBJ1-4, with D possibly matching TRBD1 (5 bases). In germline, CDR1 is MNHNS, CDR2 SASEGT. Deletions cut 2 bases from V and 5 bases from J, with 18 bases between. The CDR3 sequence is 17 residues long. The CDR3 region is CASSELVDWGGNEKLFF. The CDR3 DNA follows: TGTGCCAGCAGTGAACTAGTCGACTGGGGCGGAAATGAAAAACTGTTTTTT.

This chain joins TRBV7-8 and TRBJ2-3; 9 bases line up with TRBD2. This CDR3 contains 17 residues. Germline loops: CDR1 SGHVS, CDR2 FQNEAQ. The V gene end was trimmed by 2 bases and the J gene end by 4 bases; junction bases not matched to a gene: 10. The CDR3 loop is CASSLYLAGSRPDTQYF. CDR3 sequence (DNA): TGTGCCAGCAGCTTATATCTAGCGGGGAGTCGGCCAGATACGCAGTATTTT.

This sequence joins TRBV9 and TRBJ2-7; D is possibly TRBD2 (6 bases). Trimming left V 4 bases short and J 2 bases short, with 13 bases between. CDR1 and CDR2 (germline): SGDLS, YYNGEE. The CDR3 runs to 14 residues. CDR3 protein: CASSPRGNPYEQYF. The DNA of the CDR3 is TGTGCCAGCAGCCCCCGGGGGAACCCCTACGAGCAGTACTTC.

CDR3 nucleotides: TGTGCCAGCAGTTCCGGGGCCGGGGCTTCTGGAAACACCATATATTTT. Residues: CASSSGAGASGNTIYF. The chain is built from TRBV28 and TRBJ1-3; possible D gene TRBD1, 5 bases. Between the trimmed V and J ends, which lost 4 bases and 1 base, there was a span of 14 bases. CDR3 length: 16 residues. Germline V gene lookup returns CDR1 MDHEN and CDR2 SYDVKM.

The chain joins TRBV15 to TRBJ2-7; 8 bases fit TRBD1. The CDR3 has 15 amino acids. Unmatched junction bases numbered 4, after V lost 1 base and J lost 2 bases. Germline loops: CDR1 LNHNV, CDR2 YYDKDF (reference sequence). This CDR3 is CATSRGVGQAYEQYF. For the CDR3, the DNA is TGTGCCACCAGCAGAGGAGTGGGACAGGCCTACGAGCAGTACTTC.

This chain joins TRBV29-1 and TRBJ2-1; tentative D call: TRBD2 (5 bases). CDR1 is SQVTM and CDR2 is ANQGSEA in the germline V gene. The CDR3 runs to 16 residues. Trimming cost V 8 bases and J 9 bases, with 29 bases left between them. This CDR3 is CSLKGTRTTRASEQFF. The DNA of the CDR3 is TGCAGCTTGAAGGGTACACGCACCACTAGGGCATCTGAGCAGTTCTTC.

This chain uses TRBV7-2 with TRBJ2-7; 8 bases map to TRBD1. This CDR3 is 15 amino acids long. J gave up 3 bases and V 6 bases, and 10 bases lay outside the gene matches. Per germline, CDR1 SGHTA and CDR2 FQGNSA. CDR3 sequence reads: CASRNRDRGLYEQYF. The CDR3 DNA reads as TGTGCCAGCAGAAATCGAGACAGGGGTCTCTACGAGCAGTACTTC. The full variable domain, in which reference TRBV7-2 and TRBJ2-7 provide the parts outside the CDR3, is GAGVSQSPSNKVTEKGKDVELRCDPISGHTALYWYRQSLGQGLEFLIYFQGNSAPDKSGLPSDRFSAERTGGSVSTLTIQRTQQEDSAVYLCASRNRDRGLYEQYFGPGTRLTVT.